Presented here are 14 T cell receptor beta chains from one specimen sequenced in a study of graft-versus-host responses after intestinal transplantation. Produced via immunoSEQ multiplex PCR; TCRdb's table is partial and in-frame only. The table lists 90,000 to 95,000 clones, about 93% of them singletons, with 0.45% to 0.6% in the top ten. These receptors have no known antigen. The sample consisted of unstimulated CD8+ T cells sorted from spleen or lymph node cells, taken before intestinal transplant. These receptors originate from a human donor who received an intestinal transplant.

The gene calls are TRBV12-5 and TRBJ2-1; tentatively, D is TRBD2 (5 bases). V gave up 0 bases and J gave up 4 bases, with 13 bases separating them. The CDR3 extends over 16 amino acids. Per germline, CDR1 LGHNT and CDR2 FRNRAP. The CDR3 here is CASGLVLDYPYNEQFF. CDR3 nucleotides: TGTGCTAGTGGTTTGGTACTCGACTACCCATACAATGAGCAGTTCTTC.

The chain joins TRBV9 to TRBJ2-1; 9 bases agree with TRBD2. There are 16 residues in the CDR3. The junction had 7 bases not matched to a gene; V was cut back by 2 bases and J by 4 bases. The germline V gene has CDR1 SGDLS and CDR2 YYNGEE. The CDR3 is CASSVFRSGGYNEQFF. The CDR3 DNA reads as TGTGCCAGCAGCGTGTTCAGGAGCGGGGGGTACAATGAGCAGTTCTTC.

This clone was recorded once. This chain links TRBV11-3 with TRBJ1-1; no definite D call. V was pared by 1 base and J by 1 base, with 4 bases between. CDR1 and CDR2 (germline): SGHNT, YENEEA. CDR3 length: 13 amino acids. CDR3 protein: CASSLVANTEAFF. The CDR3 nucleotides are TGTGCCAGCAGCTTAGTGGCGAACACTGAAGCTTTCTTT.

The chain combines TRBV9 with TRBJ1-2; D is perhaps TRBD1 (6 bases). V was shortened by 3 bases and J by 2 bases, with 17 bases between the two germline ends. The germline CDR1 and CDR2 sequences are SGDLS and YYNGEE. The CDR3 totals 16 residues. The CDR3 is CASSARSGTPNYGYTF. The CDR3 nucleotides read TGTGCCAGCAGCGCGAGGTCCGGGACACCGAACTATGGCTACACCTTC. Variable domain in full (rest from reference TRBV9 and TRBJ1-2): DSGVTQTPKHLITATGQRVTLRCSPRSGDLSVYWYQQSLDQGLQFLIQYYNGEERAKGNILERFSAQQFPDLHSELNLSSLELGDSALYFCASSARSGTPNYGYTFGSGTRLTVV.

The chain uses TRBV7-8 and TRBJ1-5, with no clear D. The ends were cut back, 3 bases at V and 5 bases at J, with 14 bases in the middle. Germline CDR1 is SGHVS and CDR2 is FQNEAQ. The CDR3 is 15 amino acids. The CDR3 protein is CASSFGSRPDQPQHF. The CDR3, as DNA: TGTGCCAGCAGCTTTGGTTCGAGGCCGGATCAGCCCCAGCATTTT.

This rearrangement joins TRBV7-2 to TRBJ2-7; the match to TRBD1 covers 9 bases. J gave up 5 bases and V 6 bases, and 14 bases lay outside the gene matches. Germline-derived CDR1 and CDR2 are SGHTA and FQGNSA. This CDR3 contains 16 residues. This CDR3 is CASSESGTGFYDEQYF. The CDR3 DNA reads as TGTGCCAGCAGTGAGTCCGGGACAGGGTTTTATGACGAGCAGTACTTC. The whole variable domain, remainder taken from reference TRBV7-2 and TRBJ2-7, is GAGVSQSPSNKVTEKGKDVELRCDPISGHTALYWYRQSLGQGLEFLIYFQGNSAPDKSGLPSDRFSAERTGGSVSTLTIQRTQQEDSAVYLCASSESGTGFYDEQYFGPGTRLTVT.

The chain joins TRBV27 to TRBJ2-7; 12 bases are a match to TRBD2. Germline V gene lookup returns CDR1 MNHEY and CDR2 SMNVEV (reference sequence). The CDR3 runs to 15 residues. Trimming cost V 7 bases and J 4 bases; bases outside gene matches: 8. CDR3 bases: TGTGCCAGCATCGGAACCGGGACTAGCGGGTACGAGCAGTACTTC. It encodes CASIGTGTSGYEQYF.

This clone was seen a single time. The chain combines TRBV12-5 with TRBJ2-7, with D possibly TRBD1 on 6 matching bases. Germline CDR1 reads LGHNT; CDR2 reads FRNRAP. The CDR3 extends over 15 amino acids. V was pared by 4 bases and J by 0 bases, with 13 bases between. The CDR3 protein is CASGYDRTGSYEQYF. The CDR3 bases are TGTGCTAGTGGTTACGACAGGACCGGCTCCTACGAGCAGTACTTC.

The chain joins TRBV7-8 to TRBJ1-4; TRBD1 agrees at 8 bases. Looked up from germline, CDR1 is SGHVS and CDR2 is FQNEAQ. This CDR3 has 15 amino acids. Germline trimming cut 1 base from V and 6 bases from J; bases unmatched to any gene: 4. The CDR3 DNA follows: TGTGCCAGCAGCTTAGAGACAGGGGTGGATGAAAAACTGTTTTTT. Translated, it gives CASSLETGVDEKLFF.

CDR3 sequence reads: CASSQWDSPNTDTQYF. The CDR3 nucleotides are TGCGCCAGCAGCCAGTGGGACAGCCCCAACACAGATACGCAGTATTTT. The chain couples TRBV4-1 to TRBJ2-3, with 7 positions matching TRBD1. V trimming: 3 bases; J trimming: 2 bases; junction bases outside the gene matches: 8. Germline CDR1 MGHRA, CDR2 YSYEKL. The CDR3 contains 16 residues.

J is TRBJ2-7 and V is TRBV27; 10 positions match TRBD1. The germline V gene encodes CDR1 MNHEY and CDR2 SMNVEV (reference sequence). The CDR3 is made up of 15 amino acids. The J segment lost 1 base and the V segment lost 3 bases, leaving 3 bases of the junction unmatched. The CDR3 DNA reads TGTGCCAGCAGTTTCGGGACAGGGGATTCCTACGAGCAGTACTTC. This encodes CASSFGTGDSYEQYF.

The chain joins TRBV11-2 to TRBJ2-1; 8 bases fit TRBD2. Germline V gene lookup returns CDR1 SGHAT and CDR2 FQNNGV. This CDR3 is built from 16 residues. The V segment lost 1 base and the J segment 3 bases; nucleotides outside the gene matches: 5. The CDR3 here is CASSLAPSGGYNEQFF. The CDR3, as DNA: TGTGCCAGCAGCTTAGCACCCAGCGGGGGCTACAATGAGCAGTTCTTC.

J is TRBJ2-7 and V is TRBV6-1; D remains ambiguous. Germline lookup yields CDR1 MNHNS and CDR2 SASEGT. The germline V and J ends were trimmed by 1 base and 3 bases, with 7 bases remaining between them. The CDR3 runs 13 residues. CDR3: CASSEESRYEQYF. The CDR3 DNA reads as TGTGCCAGCAGTGAAGAGAGCCGCTACGAGCAGTACTTC.

This chain uses TRBV19 with TRBJ2-5; D might be TRBD2 (6 bases). Per the germline V gene, CDR1 is LNHDA and CDR2 is SQIVND (reference sequence). The V end lost 3 bases, the J end lost 7 bases, and 18 bases lay between the germline ends. The CDR3 has 15 amino acids. The CDR3 is CASSMGGLSTGTQYF. The CDR3 nucleotides read TGTGCCAGTAGTATGGGGGGACTCTCAACAGGGACCCAGTACTTC.